This paragraph reports one T cell receptor (beta chain). RNA was isolated and reverse transcribed to cDNA, the sequencing template. Produced via immunoSEQ multiplex PCR; TCRdb's table is partial and in-frame only. The table records under 95,000 clones, around 71% of them present only once. This entry is derived from a study of CD8+ T cells in alopecia areata. J lost 1 base, V lost 4 bases, and 4 bases had no gene match. CDR1 and CDR2 from the germline V gene are SGHRS and YFSETQ. CDR3 length equals 14 residues. Indicated treatment: oral pan-JAK inhibitor, 5-10 mg twice daily. PBMCs provided sorted CD4+ and CD8+ T cells.

The V and J genes are TRBV5-1 and TRBJ1-1, with 7 bases identical to TRBD1. This clonotype was sampled from a human donor with alopecia areata. The sequences come from CD8+ T cells sorted from blood, collected around week 42, from a patient treated with tofacitinib. The CDR3 coding sequence is TGCGCCAGCAGCGCGGGACAGCAGAACACTGAAGCTTTCTTT. Protein product: CASSAGQQNTEAFF. The variable domain in full, completed from reference TRBV5-1 and TRBJ1-1, reads KAGVTQTPRYLIKTRGQQVTLSCSPISGHRSVSWYQQTPGQGLQFLFEYFSETQRNKGNFPGRFSGRQFSNSRSEMNVSTLELGDSALYLCASSAGQQNTEAFFGQGTRLTVV.